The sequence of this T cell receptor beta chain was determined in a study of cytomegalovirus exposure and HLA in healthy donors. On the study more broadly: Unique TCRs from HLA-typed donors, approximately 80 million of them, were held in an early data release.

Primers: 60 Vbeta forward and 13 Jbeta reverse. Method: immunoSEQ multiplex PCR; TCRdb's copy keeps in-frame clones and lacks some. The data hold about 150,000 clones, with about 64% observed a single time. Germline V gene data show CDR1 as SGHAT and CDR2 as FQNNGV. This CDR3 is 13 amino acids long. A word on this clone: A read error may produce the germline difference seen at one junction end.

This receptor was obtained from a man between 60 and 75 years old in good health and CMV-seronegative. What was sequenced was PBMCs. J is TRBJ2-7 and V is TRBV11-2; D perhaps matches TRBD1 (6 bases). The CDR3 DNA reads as TGTGCCAGCAGGGACCCCTACAGGGCCAGTTGCCTCTTC. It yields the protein CASRDPYRASCLF.